One sample yielded the 26 T cell receptor beta chains listed below, sequenced in a study of shared clonotypes between healthy human individuals. The method was immunoSEQ multiplex PCR; TCRdb's version includes in-frame clones alone and lacks a portion of them. The table includes approximately 640,000 clones, about three quarters detected once. Sequencing input: memory CD4+ T cells sorted from blood. Described subset: CD45RA-negative fraction. The receptors here all came from a woman aged 25 to 45 in good health.

The chain recombines TRBV6-5 with TRBJ2-1, with TRBD2 matching 12 bases. V lost 4 bases and J lost 10; bases outside the gene matches: 8. The CDR3 is 15 residues long. CDR1 is MNHEY, CDR2 SVGAGI, per germline. DNA for the CDR3: TGTGCCAGCAGTTCCGAGAGAGGACTAGCGGGAGAGCAGTTCTTC. The encoded protein is CASSSERGLAGEQFF.

This clone was seen only once. The CDR3 loop reads CASSSDRGLTDTQYF. Written as DNA, the CDR3 is TGTGCCAGTAGTTCCGACAGGGGGCTGACAGATACGCAGTATTTT. The chain is built from TRBV19 and TRBJ2-3; TRBD1 matches at 10 bases. The CDR3 spans 15 residues. Germline loops: CDR1 LNHDA, CDR2 SQIVND (reference sequence). V lost 5 bases to trimming and J lost 3 bases; unmatched junction nucleotides: 5. The complete variable domain, with remaining parts taken from reference TRBV19 and TRBJ2-3, reads DGGITQSPKYLFRKEGQNVTLSCEQNLNHDAMYWYRQDPGQGLRLIYYSQIVNDFQKGDIAEGYSVSREKKESFPLTVTSAQKNPTAFYLCASSSDRGLTDTQYFGPGTRLTVL.

Turning to this clone: This sample also contains other DNA sequences that code for the same CDR3. V gene TRBV4-1 combines with J gene TRBJ2-7; D might be TRBD1 (5 bases). The CDR3 runs to 15 residues. In germline, CDR1 is MGHRA, CDR2 YSYEKL. Deletions cut 0 bases from V and 6 bases from J, with 15 bases between. CDR3 DNA sequence: TGCGCCAGCAGCCAAGACTCACATAGGGGTGGCGAGCAGTACTTC. This gives the protein CASSQDSHRGGEQYF.

CDR3 sequence: CASSRTGYEQYF. The CDR3, as DNA: TGTGCCAGCAGTAGGACAGGGTATGAGCAGTACTTC. V is TRBV27 and J is TRBJ2-7; 8 nucleotides agree with TRBD1. Per germline, CDR1 MNHEY and CDR2 SMNVEV (reference sequence). This CDR3 is built from 12 residues. The V and J ends lost 5 bases and 7 bases, in that order; junction bases with no gene match: 4.

This clone came up a few times. The chain links TRBV25-1 to TRBJ2-1, with a weak D call TRBD2 (6 bases). V was cut by 4 bases and J by 3 bases, with 7 bases left in between. The germline gives CDR1 MGHDK, CDR2 SYGVNS. The CDR3 has 13 amino acids. DNA for the CDR3: TGTGCCAGCAGTGGGGGGGACTACAATGAGCAGTTCTTC. It encodes CASSGGDYNEQFF.

V and J are TRBV27 and TRBJ2-7; D may be TRBD1 (6 bases). This CDR3 is built from 15 residues. Germline lookup yields CDR1 MNHEY and CDR2 SMNVEV (reference sequence). The V gene lost 6 bases and the J gene lost 1 base, with 16 bases spanning the gap. The CDR3 region has the DNA TGTGCCAGCAGATTGGCTTACAGGGCGTCCTACGAGCAGTACTTC. This encodes CASRLAYRASYEQYF.

This clone came up many times. This sequence joins TRBV4-1 and TRBJ2-3; 7 bases are a match to TRBD2. Germline values: CDR1 MGHRA, CDR2 YSYEKL. J was trimmed by 6 bases and V by 0 bases; bases with no gene match: 9. The CDR3 sequence is 16 residues long. CDR3 nucleotide sequence: TGCGCCAGCAGCCAAGATGAGGGACTACCCGCGGATACGCAGTATTTT. Its protein is CASSQDEGLPADTQYF.

This chain links TRBV5-6 with TRBJ2-3; no reliable D call. The CDR3 extends over 15 amino acids. The germline V gene encodes CDR1 SGHDT and CDR2 YYEEEE. The V end was cut by 5 bases, the J end by 0 bases, with 13 bases between. CDR3 loop: CASSPLPASTDTQYF. The DNA for the CDR3 is TGTGCCAGCAGTCCTCTGCCTGCCAGCACAGATACGCAGTATTTT. Supplemented by reference TRBV5-6 and TRBJ2-3, the full variable domain reads DAGVTQSPTHLIKTRGQQVTLRCSPKSGHDTVSWYQQALGQGPQFIFQYYEEEERQRGNFPDRFSGHQFPNYSSELNVNALLLGDSALYLCASSPLPASTDTQYFGPGTRLTVL.

This sequence joins TRBV5-1 and TRBJ2-5; 7 bases line up with TRBD1. The CDR3 loop spans 17 amino acids. CDR1 SGHRS and CDR2 YFSETQ come from the germline V gene. With 3 bases clipped from V and 5 bases from J, the junction kept 16 bases outside the gene matches. The CDR3 is CASSYRSKYRGGETQYF. CDR3 nucleotides: TGCGCCAGCAGCTACCGGAGTAAATACAGGGGCGGGGAGACCCAGTACTTC.

The V and J genes are TRBV19 and TRBJ2-3, with D maybe TRBD1 (5 bases). Germline CDR1 is LNHDA and CDR2 is SQIVND (reference sequence). The germline V and J ends were trimmed by 5 bases and 6 bases, with 21 bases remaining between them. CDR3 size: 16 residues. The CDR3 nucleotides are TGTGCCAGTAGTCCCCTCAGTCTGGGGCCACTGGATACGCAGTATTTT. Its translation: CASSPLSLGPLDTQYF.

The J gene is TRBJ2-7, the V gene TRBV2; possibly TRBD1 for D (6 bases). Per germline, CDR1 SNHLY and CDR2 FYNNEI. The CDR3 length is 13 residues. V dropped 3 bases and J dropped 3 bases, with 9 bases sitting between them. CDR3 nucleotides: TGTGCCAGCAGTGAGAGGGGGAGCTACGAGCAGTACTTC. Protein sequence: CASSERGSYEQYF.

The chain couples TRBV21-1 to TRBJ2-5; the table's D call TRBD1 went unverified against the DNA. TRBV21-1 is a pseudogene locus. This CDR3 is built from 14 residues. CDR3 sequence reads: CASSNRDREETQYF. In DNA, the CDR3 is TGTGCCAGCAGCAACCGGGACAGGGAAGAGACCCAGTACTTC.

The V call is TRBV7-2, the J call TRBJ2-1; 11 positions agree with TRBD2. This CDR3 is 16 amino acids long. CDR1 is SGHTA, CDR2 FQGNSA, per germline. J gave up 9 bases and V 1 base, and 8 bases lay outside the gene matches. For the CDR3, the DNA is TGTGCCAGCAGCTTAGAGTTACTAGCGGGAGTCAGTGAGCAGTTCTTC. Protein product: CASSLELLAGVSEQFF.

The V and J genes are TRBV5-1 and TRBJ2-3; a weak D match, TRBD2 (7 bases). The V gene lost 2 bases and the J gene lost 4 bases, with 17 bases spanning the gap. Per the germline V gene, CDR1 is SGHRS and CDR2 is YFSETQ. There are 16 residues in the CDR3. In nucleotides, the CDR3 is TGCGCCAGCAGCTTCGCCCCGGGGGGCCCCCCAGATACGCAGTATTTT. Translation gives CASSFAPGGPPDTQYF.

The chain joins TRBV7-8 to TRBJ2-3, with D possibly being TRBD2 (6 bases). CDR1 is SGHVS, CDR2 FQNEAQ, per germline. CDR3 length equals 17 residues. Trimming left V 3 bases short and J 0 bases short, with 16 bases between. The CDR3 region is CASSLEGGSPSTDTQYF. CDR3 nucleotide sequence: TGTGCCAGCAGCTTGGAGGGAGGCTCACCAAGCACAGATACGCAGTATTTT.

Many counts were recorded for this clone. The chain links TRBV28 to TRBJ2-6; a possible D gene is TRBD2 (6 bases). With 5 bases removed from V and 0 bases from J, the gap between germline ends came to 11 bases. Germline values: CDR1 MDHEN, CDR2 SYDVKM. The CDR3 has 16 amino acids. The chain's CDR3 is CASSPGGPSGANVLTF. In nucleotides, the CDR3 is TGTGCCAGCAGTCCCGGAGGGCCCTCTGGGGCCAACGTCCTGACTTTC.

This clone has just a few counts. The rearrangement joins TRBV11-2 to TRBJ2-7; TRBD1 matches 7 bases. There are 18 residues in the CDR3. V was clipped by 5 bases and J by 0 bases; unmatched bases: 16. Germline CDR1 and CDR2: SGHAT and FQNNGV. The CDR3 loop reads CASSHSTVLQGSSYEQYF. CDR3 DNA sequence: TGTGCCAGCAGCCATTCGACCGTTCTACAGGGGTCCTCCTACGAGCAGTACTTC.

The rearrangement uses TRBV20-1 and TRBJ2-1; D gene unclear. CDR1 and CDR2 (germline): DFQATT, SNEGSKA (reference sequence). The CDR3 has 11 residues. The V end lost 3 bases, the J end lost 6 bases, and 6 bases lay between the germline ends. The CDR3 DNA reads TGCAGTGCTAGTTCCGGCAATGAGCAGTTCTTC. Amino acid sequence: CSASSGNEQFF.

The rearrangement joins TRBV5-1 to TRBJ2-1; 12 bases fit TRBD2. Germline V lookup: CDR1 SGHRS, CDR2 YFSETQ. Germline trimming cut 7 bases from V and 8 bases from J; bases unmatched to any gene: 7. This CDR3 contains 14 residues. DNA for the CDR3: TGCGCCAGCCAGAGGACTAGCGGGAACCATGAGCAGTTCTTC. Translating gives CASQRTSGNHEQFF.

This clone has only a few counts. Other DNA sequences in the sample encode the same CDR3. The rearrangement links TRBV7-7 to TRBJ1-1; D is ambiguous. The germline V gene has CDR1 SSHAT and CDR2 FNYEAQ (reference sequence). V lost 2 bases and J lost 1, with 5 bases in between. The CDR3 loop spans 13 amino acids. CDR3 in amino acids: CASSLTSNTEAFF. The CDR3, as DNA: TGTGCCAGCAGCTTAACGTCGAACACTGAAGCTTTCTTT.

The chain couples TRBV6-1 to TRBJ1-2; the D gene is possibly TRBD1 (6 bases). This CDR3 is 14 amino acids long. Germline V gene sequence: CDR1 MNHNS, CDR2 SASEGT. The V and J ends lost 1 base and 5 bases respectively, with 11 bases between them. The CDR3 coding sequence is TGTGCCAGCAGTGAAGGTCCAGGGGCGTATGGCTACACCTTC. Translating it yields CASSEGPGAYGYTF.

J is TRBJ1-1 and V is TRBV6-1, with D possibly being TRBD1 (5 bases). The CDR3 is made up of 13 amino acids. Trimming took off 7 bases at V and 1 base at J, with 10 bases between the two ends. Germline V gene sequence: CDR1 MNHNS, CDR2 SASEGT. The CDR3 loop reads CASTGQRNTEAFF. CDR3 bases: TGTGCCAGCACCGGACAAAGGAACACTGAAGCTTTCTTT.

The V and J genes are TRBV4-2 and TRBJ2-1, with 7 bases that match TRBD2. The V gene end was trimmed by 3 bases and the J gene end by 3 bases; junction bases not matched to a gene: 2. Germline loops: CDR1 LGHNA, CDR2 YNFKEQ. The CDR3 covers 14 residues. CDR3 region: CASSQPSGYNEQFF. The DNA of the CDR3 is TGTGCCAGCAGCCAGCCTAGCGGCTACAATGAGCAGTTCTTC.

In its sample, this clone was seen a few times. CDR3 DNA: TGCGCCACCTCCCCGGAAGTCCAAGGGTACGAGCAGTACTTC. Translated: CATSPEVQGYEQYF. The chain has TRBV10-1 and TRBJ2-7; unclear D gene. Looked up from germline, CDR1 is WNHNN and CDR2 is SYGVQD (reference sequence). V was clipped by 10 bases and J by 4 bases, with 20 bases between them. The CDR3 spans 14 residues.

Of note for this clone: It may be a read error: a sequence one base away is much more abundant. The same CDR3 can be traced to other DNA sequences in this sample. This chain connects TRBV5-1 to TRBJ2-7; 10 bases are a match to TRBD1. CDR3 length: 15 amino acids. Germline trimming cut 0 bases from V and 4 bases from J; bases unmatched to any gene: 4. Germline CDR1 is SGHRS and CDR2 is YFSETQ. The CDR3, as DNA: TGCGCCAGCAGCTTGGGGGACAGGGGAGGGTACGAGCAGTACTTC. Translated: CASSLGDRGGYEQYF.

This chain uses TRBV30 with TRBJ2-3; either TRBD1 or TRBD2 may supply D (6 bases each). Germline lookup yields CDR1 GTSNPN and CDR2 SVGIG (reference sequence). This CDR3 region has 13 residues. The V and J ends lost 2 bases and 5 bases respectively, with 11 bases between them. CDR3 region: CAWSSGAGDTQYF. CDR3 DNA sequence: TGTGCCTGGAGTTCGGGGGCGGGAGATACGCAGTATTTT.